This T cell receptor (beta chain) was retrieved from a study of blood T cell repertoires in COVID-19. Study background: The study drew acute and convalescent COVID-19 samples from the United States, Italy and Spain. From T cells, B-cell-depleted T cells, or PBMCs came the material, which was cDNA or gDNA.

Germline V gives CDR1 KGHDR, CDR2 SFDVKD. Trimming removed 3 bases from V and 6 bases from J, with 10 bases in between. This CDR3 is 13 amino acids long. In the original processing: Using reference gene primer amplification, nucleated cell counts were estimated. Clones were sequenced by immunoSEQ multiplex PCR, and TCRdb holds only the in-frame ones, with some missing. V and J calls plus clone size are reproduced from that table; the DNA served to infer D and trimming. Of nearly 55,000 clones listed, just over 85% are singletons. This TCR was recovered from a man aged 65 to 79 with active COVID-19. The V and J genes are TRBV24-1 and TRBJ1-2; D is possibly TRBD1 (5 bases). The sequenced material came from peripheral blood. The CDR3 spells CATSDPPRDGYTF. The CDR3 DNA sequence: TGTGCCACCAGTGATCCTCCCAGGGATGGCTACACCTTC.